This is a list of T cell receptor beta chains from one sample in a study of cytomegalovirus exposure and HLA in healthy donors. Assay: immunoSEQ multiplex PCR; the TCRdb copy retains only in-frame clones and omits some. The sample lists tens of thousands of clones; about 95% were seen once. The sample was PBMCs. The receptors come from a woman aged 18 to 35 in good health and CMV-seronegative. CDR3s leave out the opening cysteine and the closing phenylalanine or tryptophan.

>TRBV2|TRBJ2-7
ASSAGLAPYEQY
>TRBV2|TRBJ2-5
ASTEGAGETQY
>TRBV18|TRBJ2-7
ASSPNRGHEQY
>TRBV6-5|TRBJ2-1
ASRIFRDRAEQF
>TRBV6-5|TRBJ2-7
ASSLAGGKGYEQY
>TRBV7-8|TRBJ1-1
ASSNRGTEAF
>TRBV6-5|TRBJ1-1
ASSYSQGSAEAF
>TRBV6-4|TRBJ2-4
ASSLTVIKNIQY
>TRBV6-7|TRBJ2-2
ASRRQGAYSGELF
>TRBV9|TRBJ1-2
ASSTQGAGGYT
>TRBV7-3|TRBJ2-7
ASSLTGGRDSYEQY
>TRBV7-9|TRBJ2-7
ASSLVAEQY
>TRBV28|TRBJ2-5
ASSFPGGLGGGLQETQY
>TRBV6-5|TRBJ1-1
ASSIRGGTEAF
>TRBV27|TRBJ2-7
ASSLSPGRGGYEQY
>TRBV27|TRBJ1-1
ASSSLMNTEAF
>TRBV5-1|TRBJ2-7
ASSDEGAGGRGQY
>TRBV4-1|TRBJ2-3
ASSRQGIGTDTQY
>TRBV9|TRBJ2-1
ASSLEGALHYNEQF
>TRBV9|TRBJ2-3
ASSVVDGTGTDTQY